The rows below give T cell receptor beta chains drawn from one sample of a study of blood T cell repertoires in COVID-19. Profiled with immunoSEQ multiplex PCR; TCRdb holds only in-frame clones, not every one. The table lists 250,000 to 350,000 clones, about 81% of them singletons. Material: peripheral blood. These receptors were taken from a human donor with COVID-19, enrolled during active disease. The donor label of this sample is uncertain. The CDR3 runs from the conserved cysteine through the conserved F or W. Each record gives: clone size, J gene, D gene, V gene, CDR3 DNA, CDR3 protein. The D gene is left open where the match is weak. Clone size appears in some rows only: once, few, many, or a class for an expanded clone.

-	TRBJ2-7	TRBD1	TRBV3-1/TRBV3-2	TGTGCCAGCAGCCGGGGACAGGGGGCCTACGAGCAGTACTTC	CASSRGQGAYEQYF
-	TRBJ2-2	TRBD2	TRBV7-3	TGTGCCAGCAGCACGGGACTAGCGGGTGCCACCGGGGAGCTGTTTTTT	CASSTGLAGATGELFF
-	TRBJ1-2	TRBD1	TRBV7-2	TGTGCCAGCAGCTTAGGCAGGGGGCAGAGCTATGGCTACACCTTC	CASSLGRGQSYGYTF
-	TRBJ1-5	-	TRBV5-6	TGTGCCAGCAGCACAGGGTTTGGCAATCAGCCCCAGCATTTT	CASSTGFGNQPQHF
-	TRBJ2-1	TRBD1	TRBV5-5	TGTGCCAGCAGGAGGGACAGGGCTACCGATGAGCAGTTCTTC	CASRRDRATDEQFF
-	TRBJ2-1	TRBD2	TRBV11-2	TGTGCCAGCAGCTTTTTTGCGGGGGGGTACAATGAGCAGTTCTTC	CASSFFAGGYNEQFF
many	TRBJ2-1	TRBD2	TRBV7-9	TGTGCCAGCACCCCCGGGGGGAGGGACTACAATGAGCAGTTCTTC	CASTPGGRDYNEQFF
once	TRBJ2-7	TRBD2	TRBV7-2	TGTGCCAGCAGCCCGAGGACTAGCGGTACCTACGAGCAGTACTTC	CASSPRTSGTYEQYF
-	TRBJ1-1	-	TRBV3-1/TRBV3-2	TGTGCCAGCAGCCAAGTGAGTAACACTGAAGCTTTCTTT	CASSQVSNTEAFF
-	TRBJ1-4	-	TRBV9	TGTGCCAGCAGCCCCCGTGGCGGGTCGGCAGATAATGAAAAACTGTTTTTT	CASSPRGGSADNEKLFF
-	TRBJ2-5	-	TRBV6-1	TGTGCCAGCAGTGAAGCCCACCGGGAGTGGGAGACCCAGTACTTC	CASSEAHREWETQYF
-	TRBJ2-2	TRBD1	TRBV28	TGTGCCAGCCGACAGGGGAAGGCCGGGGAGCTGTTTTTT	CASRQGKAGELFF
-	TRBJ1-3	-	TRBV18	TGTGCCAGCTCACCTACAGTTTCTGGAAACACCATATATTTT	CASSPTVSGNTIYF
-	TRBJ2-7	-	TRBV5-1	TGCGCCAGCAGCTTGGATAATGGCAGGGACTACGAGCAGTACTTC	CASSLDNGRDYEQYF
once	TRBJ2-2	TRBD2	TRBV14	TGTGCCAGCAAACAGGGAACTAGCGGGAGTTGGAGCACCGGGGAGCTGTTTTTT	CASKQGTSGSWSTGELFF
-	TRBJ1-5	-	TRBV6-6	TGTGCCAGCAGTTCCTGGACGGGGACCCAGCATTTT	CASSSWTGTQHF
-	TRBJ1-1	TRBD1	TRBV29-1	TGCAGCGTTACCGGGACAGCGAACACTGAAGCTTTCTTT	CSVTGTANTEAFF
-	TRBJ2-2	-	TRBV29-1	TGCAGCGTTGGGGGCTGGGTGGCGGACACCGGGGAGCTGTTTTTT	CSVGGWVADTGELFF
-	TRBJ1-5	-	TRBV7-3	TGTGCCAGCAGCAGGAGTAGCAATCAGCCCCAGCATTTT	CASSRSSNQPQHF
-	TRBJ1-4	-	TRBV7-2	TGTGCCAGCAGCTTAAGGAGGGGAAGACAAGAGGAAAAACTGTTTTTT	CASSLRRGRQEEKLFF
-	TRBJ1-2	-	TRBV29-1	TGCAGCACGCGGCTGGGGGCATCGAACTATGGCTACACCTTC	CSTRLGASNYGYTF
few	TRBJ2-2	-	TRBV5-4	TGTGCCAGCAGCTTGGGGTCTAGCCGGAACACCGGGGAGCTGTTTTTT	CASSLGSSRNTGELFF
-	TRBJ2-5	TRBD1	TRBV19	TGTGCCAGTAGTTGGGACTGGACAGGGGGCGAAGAGACCCAGTACTTC	CASSWDWTGGEETQYF
-	TRBJ1-6	-	TRBV9	TGTGCCAGCAGCGTAGAGCCAAACTATAATTCACCCCTCCACTTT	CASSVEPNYNSPLHF
once	TRBJ2-7	TRBD1	TRBV30	TGTGCCTGGAGTTACCCCTTGGACAGGAAATTATCCTACGAGCAGTACTTC	CAWSYPLDRKLSYEQYF